These T cell receptor beta chains were read from a single sample in a study of regulatory T cells in long-lasting Graves disease. TCRdb called the multiplex PCR reads again in MiXCR, with one record for every CDR3 protein. The sample lists a few hundred thousand distinct CDR3 sequences; 20% were seen once. The sequences come from peripheral blood mononuclear cells (PBMCs), collected at new diagnosis, from a patient treated with antithyroid drugs. These receptor sequences come from a female donor with Graves disease. Both conserved end residues are part of each CDR3. The D gene is left open where the match is weak. Size is omitted from some rows. Given values are once, few, many or a class for expanded clones.

clone_size	d_call	j_call	cdr3_length	v_call	cdr3_aa	cdr3_nt
many	-	TRBJ2-3	12	TRBV29-1	CSVGQGGDTQYF	TGCAGCGTTGGACAGGGAGGAGATACGCAGTATTTT
many	-	TRBJ1-1	13	TRBV7-2	CASSQWVNTEAFF	TGTGCCAGCAGTCAATGGGTGAACACTGAAGCTTTCTTT
many	-	TRBJ2-2	13	TRBV20-1	CSVRVGTTGELFF	TGCAGTGTCAGGGTAGGGACCACCGGGGAGCTGTTTTTT
many	TRBD2	TRBJ2-5	16	TRBV7-2	CASSPVGLAEQETQYF	TGTGCCAGCAGCCCCGTGGGACTAGCGGAACAAGAGACCCAGTACTTC
many	-	TRBJ1-2	15	TRBV19	CASSWGLTSSYGYTF	TGTGCCAGTAGCTGGGGACTTACATCGTCCTATGGCTACACCTTC
many	-	TRBJ1-1	14	TRBV10-2	CASSLQGFGTEAFF	TGCGCCAGCAGTCTACAGGGCTTTGGCACTGAAGCTTTCTTT
many	TRBD2	TRBJ2-2	14	TRBV9	CASSPQRDAGELFF	TGTGCCAGCAGCCCTCAGCGGGACGCCGGGGAGCTGTTTTTT
-	TRBD1	TRBJ1-4	12	TRBV6-1	CASSDRAEKLFF	TGTGCCAGCAGCGACAGGGCTGAAAAACTGTTTTTT
many	TRBD1	TRBJ2-1	15	TRBV10-2	CASSVGRGFDNEQFF	TGCGCCAGCAGTGTAGGCAGGGGGTTCGACAATGAGCAGTTCTTC
-	TRBD1	TRBJ2-2	17	TRBV4-3	CASSQDKGTGVTGELFF	TGCGCCAGCAGCCAAGATAAAGGGACAGGGGTCACCGGGGAGCTGTTTTTT
once	-	TRBJ2-2	14	TRBV7-2	CATALRTVTGELFF	TGTGCCACTGCTCTTCGGACAGTTACCGGGGAGCTGTTTTTT
many	-	TRBJ1-5	12	TRBV28	CASTPPNQPQHF	TGTGCCAGCACTCCACCAAATCAGCCCCAGCATTTT
many	TRBD1	TRBJ1-5	15	TRBV7-2	CASSLQGQFNQPQHF	TGTGCCAGCAGCTTACAGGGACAGTTCAATCAGCCCCAGCATTTT
many	-	TRBJ1-5	15	TRBV5-1	CASSLGGARHQPQHF	TGCGCCAGCAGCTTGGGAGGGGCGCGCCATCAGCCCCAGCATTTT
once	TRBD1	TRBJ1-1	13	TRBV5-1	CVSSLVGTGEAFF	TGCGTCAGCAGCCTTGTCGGGACAGGTGAAGCTTTCTTT
many	-	TRBJ2-2	14	TRBV4-2	CASSPERGLGELFF	TGTGCCAGCAGCCCAGAACGGGGGCTCGGGGAGCTGTTTTTT
many	-	TRBJ2-1	15	TRBV5-5	CASSPDFSSYNEQFF	TGTGCCAGCAGCCCGGACTTTAGCTCCTACAATGAGCAGTTCTTC
-	TRBD1	TRBJ1-5	13	TRBV18	CASSGDRNQPQHF	TGTGCCAGCTCAGGGGACAGAAATCAGCCCCAGCATTTT
-	-	TRBJ2-4	16	TRBV6-9	CASSPRGASAKNIQYF	TGTGCCAGCAGTCCACGGGGGGCGTCAGCCAAAAACATTCAGTACTTC
-	TRBD1	TRBJ1-5	10	TRBV20-1	CSASGQGQAF	TGCAGTGCTAGCGGACAGGGGCAGGCTTTT
-	TRBD2	TRBJ2-1	14	TRBV29-1	CSGGGPLGYNEQFF	TGCAGCGGGGGAGGGCCCCTGGGCTACAATGAGCAGTTCTTC
many	-	TRBJ2-7	13	TRBV2	CASSFGRTYEQYF	TGTGCCAGCAGTTTTGGGAGGACCTACGAGCAGTACTTC
-	TRBD1	TRBJ2-7	15	TRBV2	CASSDTGAGVYEQYF	TGTGCCAGCAGTGACACAGGGGCCGGCGTCTACGAGCAGTACTTC
many	-	TRBJ1-1	15	TRBV5-1	CASSLLSPVDTEAFF	TGCGCCAGCAGCTTGCTCAGTCCTGTGGACACTGAAGCTTTCTTT
many	TRBD2	TRBJ2-7	16	TRBV11-3	CASSLGRTSGPDEQYF	TGTGCCAGCAGCTTAGGGCGGACTAGCGGGCCTGACGAGCAGTACTTC
-	-	TRBJ1-2	10	TRBV7-9	CASSGVGYTF	TGTGCCAGCAGCGGGGTTGGCTACACCTTC
-	TRBD2	TRBJ2-7	14	TRBV2	CASSALAGAYEQYF	TGTGCCAGCAGTGCTCTAGCGGGGGCCTACGAGCAGTACTTC
many	-	TRBJ2-5	13	TRBV20-1	CSAPRRQEETQYF	TGCAGTGCCCCTCGCCGACAGGAAGAGACCCAGTACTTC
-	TRBD2	TRBJ2-3	14	TRBV12-3/TRBV12-4	CASSPPGLADTQYF	TGTGCCAGCAGTCCACCGGGACTAGCAGATACGCAGTATTTT
many	-	TRBJ2-3	16	TRBV27	CASSTTREQGPDTQYF	TGTGCCAGCAGCACCACCCGCGAACAGGGCCCAGATACGCAGTATTTT
-	TRBD2	TRBJ2-5	16	TRBV5-1	CASRSGLAGYQETQYF	TGCGCCAGCAGATCGGGACTAGCGGGCTACCAAGAGACCCAGTACTTC
few	-	TRBJ1-5	11	TRBV29-1	CSVEVGRAQHF	TGCAGCGTTGAAGTCGGGAGGGCCCAGCATTTT
-	TRBD1	TRBJ1-2	17	TRBV10-3	CAISDQTGTGEDYGYTF	TGTGCCATCAGTGACCAGACCGGGACAGGAGAGGACTATGGCTACACCTTC
-	TRBD1	TRBJ2-5	16	TRBV2	CASTWGIPGGGETQYF	TGTGCCAGCACCTGGGGTATACCAGGGGGCGGGGAGACCCAGTACTTC
-	-	TRBJ2-1	16	TRBV4-3	CASSQEKDLSYNEQFF	TGCGCCAGCAGCCAAGAAAAGGACCTCTCCTACAATGAGCAGTTCTTC
many	TRBD1	TRBJ2-2	13	TRBV30	CAWSDRGRRELFF	TGTGCCTGGTCAGACAGGGGGCGCCGGGAGCTGTTTTTT
few	-	TRBJ1-5	16	TRBV20-1	CSARVLGTYSNQPQHF	TGCAGTGCTAGAGTTTTAGGGACGTATAGCAATCAGCCCCAGCATTTT
many	TRBD1	TRBJ1-1	14	TRBV13	CASSTQGVLTEAFF	TGTGCCAGCAGCACCCAGGGGGTCTTGACTGAAGCTTTCTTT
many	-	TRBJ2-2	12	TRBV2	CASSANTGELFF	TGTGCCAGCAGTGCCAACACCGGGGAGCTGTTTTTT
many	TRBD1	TRBJ1-6	14	TRBV12-3/TRBV12-4	CASSPGQYNSPLHF	TGTGCCAGCAGTCCGGGACAGTATAATTCACCCCTCCACTTT
-	-	TRBJ1-2	13	TRBV7-9	CASTQKVIYGYTF	TGTGCCAGCACCCAGAAGGTGATCTATGGCTACACCTTC
many	TRBD2	TRBJ2-1	14	TRBV20-1	CSARGGGGFDEQFF	TGCAGTGCTAGAGGGGGGGGAGGGTTCGATGAGCAGTTCTTC
-	-	TRBJ2-4	14	TRBV6-5	CASSYRGLKNIQYF	TGTGCCAGCAGTTACCGGGGACTTAAAAACATTCAGTACTTC
once	TRBD2	TRBJ2-5	19	TRBV6-1	CASSRYGTSGRPYQETQYF	TGTGCCAGCAGTCGCTACGGGACTAGCGGGAGGCCTTACCAAGAGACCCAGTACTTC
few	-	TRBJ2-1	15	TRBV19	CASTHSGTAYNEQFF	TGTGCCAGTACCCATAGCGGGACAGCCTACAATGAGCAGTTCTTC
few	-	TRBJ2-1	13	TRBV19	CASSNTGFGEQFF	TGTGCCAGTAGTAACACAGGGTTTGGTGAGCAGTTCTTC
many	-	TRBJ2-2	13	TRBV30	CAWSVGSTGELFF	TGTGCCTGGAGTGTTGGGAGCACCGGGGAGCTGTTTTTT
many	-	TRBJ2-4	15	TRBV5-1	CASSLAGVGRNIQYF	TGCGCCAGCAGCTTGGCCGGAGTCGGTCGGAACATTCAGTACTTC
few	-	TRBJ2-5	16	TRBV9	CASSGFEGVSQETQYF	TGTGCCAGCAGCGGATTCGAAGGAGTCTCCCAAGAGACCCAGTACTTC
-	-	TRBJ2-1	15	TRBV5-4	CASSVGVDIYNEQFF	TGTGCCAGCAGCGTGGGAGTGGATATCTACAATGAGCAGTTCTTC
many	-	TRBJ1-2	13	TRBV28	CASSPPQAYGYTF	TGTGCCAGCAGTCCGCCCCAGGCATATGGCTACACCTTC
many	-	TRBJ2-3	17	TRBV14	CASSQAVVAGSTDTQYF	TGTGCCAGCAGCCAAGCGGTTGTGGCGGGGAGCACAGATACGCAGTATTTT
-	-	TRBJ1-5	13	TRBV12-3/TRBV12-4	CASSRGADQPQHF	TGTGCCAGCAGCCGCGGGGCGGATCAGCCCCAGCATTTT
many	-	TRBJ2-3	15	TRBV10-1	CASPPAGSRTDTQYF	TGCGCCAGCCCACCAGCAGGGTCACGGACAGATACGCAGTATTTT
many	TRBD1	TRBJ2-1	19	TRBV7-6	CASSSNAHRDRGLLHEQFF	TGTGCCAGCAGCTCCAACGCCCACCGGGACAGGGGCTTATTGCATGAGCAGTTCTTC
many	-	TRBJ1-6	12	TRBV11-2	CASSSPNSALHF	TGTGCCAGCAGCTCCCCCAATTCGGCCCTCCACTTT
once	-	TRBJ2-7	17	TRBV28	CASSLSHYTWRGDEQYF	TGTGCCAGCAGTTTATCCCATTATACTTGGAGAGGCGACGAGCAGTACTTC
many	TRBD1	TRBJ2-7	14	TRBV20-1	CSASSDRGSYEQYF	TGCAGTGCCAGTTCGGACAGGGGTTCCTACGAGCAGTACTTC
many	TRBD2	TRBJ2-7	13	TRBV2	CASNGGGTYEQYF	TGTGCCAGCAACGGGGGGGGCACCTACGAGCAGTACTTC